These 23 T cell receptor beta chains were sequenced from one sample in a study of CD4 T cells in relation to SARS-CoV-2 and coronaviruses. Repertoires were generated with immunoSEQ multiplex PCR, while TCRdb's copy carries only in-frame clones and drops some. The table includes 55,000 to 70,000 clones, approximately 93% detected once. Before the COVID-19 pandemic, during about 2010-2019, CD4+ T cells were taken from unexposed donors. Sequences were obtained from naive CD4+ T cells from PBMCs. Subset defined: naive CD4+ T cells isolated by negative enrichment. These receptors were taken from a human donor in good health.

In this sample, this clone turned up once. CDR3 nucleotide sequence: TGCGCCAGCAGCTGGGACAGGGGGCCAGGCTACACCTTC. It yields the protein CASSWDRGPGYTF. V usage is TRBV5-1 and J usage is TRBJ1-2; 12 bases align to TRBD1. Germline assignment: CDR1 SGHRS and CDR2 YFSETQ. The CDR3 sequence is 13 residues long. The junction had 2 bases not matched to a gene; V was cut back by 3 bases and J by 8 bases.

The V and J genes are TRBV9 and TRBJ2-2, with D tentatively TRBD2 (6 bases). The CDR3 has 16 residues. Trimming removed 4 bases at V and 5 bases at J, with 18 bases between. Germline-derived CDR1 and CDR2 are SGDLS and YYNGEE. The CDR3: CASSSAGGAETGELFF. Here the CDR3 DNA reads TGTGCCAGCAGCTCCGCCGGAGGGGCCGAGACCGGGGAGCTGTTTTTT.

The chain links TRBV6-1 to TRBJ1-1, with D hard to call. Looked up from germline, CDR1 is MNHNS and CDR2 is SASEGT. The CDR3 sequence is 13 residues long. The V and J ends lost 2 bases and 2 bases respectively, with 6 bases between them. The CDR3 coding sequence is TGTGCCAGCAGTGAACAGGAAAACACTGAAGCTTTCTTT. Amino acids: CASSEQENTEAFF.

The CDR3 DNA reads TGTGCCAGCAGCTTTCTCAGTGAAGCTTTCTTT. It translates to CASSFLSEAFF. The chain joins TRBV7-9 to TRBJ1-1, with D unclear. With 3 bases removed from V and 7 bases from J, the gap between germline ends came to 6 bases. This CDR3 region has 11 residues. The germline V gene encodes CDR1 SEHNR and CDR2 FQNEAQ (reference sequence).

The V gene is TRBV3-1 (or the pseudogene TRBV3-2), the J gene TRBJ2-7, with TRBD2 matching over 12 bases. The germline CDR1 and CDR2 sequences are LGHDT and YNNKEL (reference sequence). Losses at the gene ends were 9 bases for V and 2 bases for J; bases not matched to a gene: 5. CDR3 size: 14 residues. CDR3 DNA: TGTGCCAGTTCGACTAGCGGGGGCACCTACGAGCAGTACTTC. This gives the protein CASSTSGGTYEQYF.

This clone was recorded once. The rearrangement uses TRBV10-3 and TRBJ2-1; TRBD2 agrees at 12 bases. This CDR3 spans 15 amino acids. Germline V gene sequence: CDR1 ENHRY, CDR2 SYGVKD. The V segment lost 2 bases and the J segment 9 bases; nucleotides outside the gene matches: 5. CDR3 bases: TGTGCCATCAGTGAGGGGGCTAGCGGGGGGGGTGAGCAGTTCTTC. It yields the protein CAISEGASGGGEQFF.

The V call is TRBV27, the J call TRBJ2-7; D is ambiguous. Trimming removed 5 bases from V and 2 bases from J, with 13 bases in between. This CDR3 is built from 14 residues. Germline assignment: CDR1 MNHEY and CDR2 SMNVEV (reference sequence). The CDR3 spells CASSPRTATYEQYF. CDR3 nucleotides: TGTGCCAGCAGTCCCAGGACGGCCACCTACGAGCAGTACTTC.

This chain uses TRBV2 with TRBJ2-7; unclear D gene. Per the germline V gene, CDR1 is SNHLY and CDR2 is FYNNEI. With 3 bases removed from V and 3 bases from J, the gap between germline ends came to 12 bases. The CDR3 runs 14 residues. CDR3 in amino acids: CASSESPNYYEQYF. The CDR3 DNA follows: TGTGCCAGCAGTGAGAGTCCTAACTACTACGAGCAGTACTTC.

The chain carries TRBV7-8 and TRBJ2-2, with 10 bases that match TRBD2. V was pared by 5 bases and J by 3 bases, with 6 bases of the junction left unmatched. There are 16 residues in the CDR3. The germline gives CDR1 SGHVS, CDR2 FQNEAQ. DNA of the CDR3: TGTGCCAGCAGCCCAGCGGGAGGGCCTGACACCGGGGAGCTGTTTTTT. Its translation is CASSPAGGPDTGELFF.

The V gene is TRBV29-1, the J gene TRBJ1-1; 11 positions agree with TRBD1. After removal of 7 bases from V and 4 bases from J, the junction contained 5 bases not matched to a gene. Per the germline V gene, CDR1 is SQVTM and CDR2 is ANQGSEA. The CDR3 has 13 residues. As DNA, the CDR3 is TGCAGCGCGGGACAGGGGGGCGGCACTGAAGCTTTCTTT. It yields the protein CSAGQGGGTEAFF.

The gene calls are TRBV7-3 and TRBJ1-2, with D perhaps TRBD1 (6 bases). V was cut by 5 bases and J by 8 bases, with 15 bases left in between. The CDR3 totals 13 residues. Per the germline V gene, CDR1 is SGHTA and CDR2 is FQGTGA. Here the CDR3 DNA reads TGTGCCAGCAGCCTCTACAGGGTTGACGGCTACACCTTC. Encoded protein: CASSLYRVDGYTF.

The chain links TRBV5-4 to TRBJ2-1; 7 bases align to TRBD2. The CDR3 loop spans 14 amino acids. The junction had 6 bases not matched to a gene; V was cut back by 0 bases and J by 9 bases. From germline, CDR1 is SGHNT and CDR2 YYREEE (reference sequence). The CDR3 region is CASSLAGGKIEQFF. The CDR3 DNA reads as TGTGCCAGCAGCTTGGCCGGGGGGAAGATTGAGCAGTTCTTC.

V is TRBV3-1 (or the pseudogene TRBV3-2) and J is TRBJ1-5, with 9 bases aligning to TRBD1. The CDR3 is 16 amino acids. J lost 0 bases, V lost 4 bases, and 4 bases had no gene match. Germline V gene data show CDR1 as LGHDT and CDR2 as YNNKEL (reference sequence). DNA for the CDR3: TGTGCCAGCAGCCCGGGGACAGGGAATAGCAATCAGCCCCAGCATTTT. It is translated as CASSPGTGNSNQPQHF.

The CDR3 DNA sequence: TGTGCCAGCTCAGGGCTAACCAAAAACATTCAGTACTTC. Amino acids: CASSGLTKNIQYF. The chain uses TRBV18 and TRBJ2-4; no clear D. The CDR3 length is 13 residues. The germline gives CDR1 KGHSH, CDR2 LQKENI. Trimming pared 5 bases from V and 2 bases from J, leaving 7 bases between.

The chain recombines TRBV3-1 (or the pseudogene TRBV3-2) with TRBJ1-2, with D tentatively TRBD1 (6 bases). The CDR3 is 14 residues long. V was trimmed by 0 bases and J by 9 bases, leaving 14 bases between them. Germline CDR1 LGHDT, CDR2 YNNKEL (reference sequence). The DNA for the CDR3 is TGTGCCAGCAGCCAAGATCAGGCAGGGGATCGCTACACCTTC. Translating gives CASSQDQAGDRYTF.

The V gene is TRBV18, the J gene TRBJ2-7; 8 positions match TRBD1. The V gene's germline CDR1 is KGHSH and CDR2 LQKENI. This CDR3 has 14 residues. J lost 4 bases, V lost 3 bases, and 5 bases had no gene match. The CDR3 DNA reads as TGTGCCAGCTCACCCGGGACAGGTAGTTACGAGCAGTACTTC. Its translation: CASSPGTGSYEQYF.

This clone has just one count. V and J are TRBV7-9 and TRBJ2-3, with D perhaps matching TRBD1 (5 bases). Germline lookup yields CDR1 SEHNR and CDR2 FQNEAQ (reference sequence). V was clipped by 1 base and J by 4 bases, with 9 bases between them. This CDR3 spans 14 amino acids. CDR3 region: CASSLGAGPDTQYF. CDR3 in DNA: TGTGCCAGCAGCTTAGGGGCAGGGCCAGATACGCAGTATTTT.

V is TRBV2 and J is TRBJ2-3; 12 bases align to TRBD2. The V gene end was trimmed by 8 bases and the J gene end by 5 bases; junction bases not matched to a gene: 5. From germline, CDR1 is SNHLY and CDR2 FYNNEI. This CDR3 region has 14 residues. The CDR3 sequence is CASALAGGGDTQYF. The CDR3 region has the DNA TGTGCCAGCGCCCTAGCGGGAGGGGGAGATACGCAGTATTTT.

V is TRBV14 and J is TRBJ2-3, with a possible D match to TRBD2 (6 bases). V was shortened by 1 base and J by 0 bases, with 17 bases between the two germline ends. CDR1 SGHDN and CDR2 FVKESK come from the germline V gene. The CDR3 contains 18 residues. The CDR3 DNA sequence: TGTGCCAGCAGCCAAGGAGGGCTAGCGACTGCTAGCACAGATACGCAGTATTTT. It yields the protein CASSQGGLATASTDTQYF. Variable domain in full (rest from reference TRBV14 and TRBJ2-3): EAGVTQFPSHSVIEKGQTVTLRCDPISGHDNLYWYRRVMGKEIKFLLHFVKESKQDESGMPNNRFLAERTGGTYSTLKVQPAELEDSGVYFCASSQGGLATASTDTQYFGPGTRLTVL.

This clone was seen only once. The rearrangement links TRBV5-1 to TRBJ2-7; a possible D gene is TRBD1 (5 bases). Germline V gene lookup returns CDR1 SGHRS and CDR2 YFSETQ. The V end lost 5 bases, the J end lost 3 bases, and 12 bases lay between the germline ends. This CDR3 comprises 13 residues. The CDR3, as DNA: TGCGCCAGCAGTGCGCAGGGATTCTACGAGCAGTACTTC. This encodes CASSAQGFYEQYF.

This clone has just one count. This chain connects TRBV11-2 to TRBJ2-7, with 9 nucleotides matching TRBD1. V lost 3 bases, J lost 4 bases, and 7 bases stayed unmatched. Germline loops: CDR1 SGHAT, CDR2 FQNNGV. This CDR3 has 15 residues. The CDR3 DNA reads TGTGCCAGCAGCTTTCCGACAGGGGGTATATACGAGCAGTACTTC. Translated, it gives CASSFPTGGIYEQYF.

This chain joins TRBV11-3 and TRBJ2-5; perhaps TRBD2 as D (6 bases). There are 13 residues in the CDR3. Germline loops: CDR1 SGHNT, CDR2 YENEEA. V lost 3 bases and J lost 7, with 12 bases in between. CDR3: CASSFRGERTQYF. CDR3 bases: TGTGCCAGCAGCTTCCGCGGGGAGAGGACCCAGTACTTC.

The chain is built from TRBV19 and TRBJ2-2; 8 bases are a match to TRBD1. The germline gives CDR1 LNHDA, CDR2 SQIVND (reference sequence). The V segment lost 6 bases and the J segment 2 bases; nucleotides outside the gene matches: 5. There are 15 residues in the CDR3. This CDR3 is CASRGDRPNTGELFF. Written as DNA, the CDR3 is TGTGCCAGTAGAGGGGACAGGCCAAACACCGGGGAGCTGTTTTTT.